This is a list of T cell receptor beta chains from one sample in a study of cytomegalovirus exposure and HLA in healthy donors. Assay used: immunoSEQ multiplex PCR; TCRdb lists only in-frame clones, some missing. This table holds roughly 68,000 clones, more than 85% found once. Material for sequencing was PBMCs. The receptors shown here come from a woman in her late teens or twenties in good health and CMV-seronegative. CDR3s include the opening cysteine and the closing phenylalanine or tryptophan. The size field is filled for only some rows; it gives once, few, many or a size class.

V gene	J gene	clone size	CDR3 protein
TRBV15	TRBJ2-5	.	CATSRDRALAEQTQYF
TRBV16	TRBJ1-2	.	CASSSGTGNYGYTF
TRBV28	TRBJ2-7	.	CASSPRGQGTYEQYF
TRBV4-2	TRBJ2-1	.	CASRSGTQSSYNEQFF
TRBV14	TRBJ2-3	.	CASSRTSGSADTQYF
TRBV9	TRBJ2-7	once	CASSVAGTGSYEQYF
TRBV14	TRBJ2-3	.	CASSPYGGLADTQYF
TRBV11-2	TRBJ2-7	.	CASSPSFGEEYKEQYF
TRBV2	TRBJ1-5	.	CASQGNQYWPQHF
TRBV7-8	TRBJ1-1	.	CASSLRRGTEAFF
TRBV28	TRBJ2-1	.	CASSFRSWDRGGNEQFF
TRBV27	TRBJ2-2	.	CATQDREDTGELFF
TRBV5-1	TRBJ2-3	.	CASSSGLAGGRSTDTQYF
TRBV18	TRBJ2-7	.	CASSSTPSGGSYEQYF
TRBV28	TRBJ2-7	.	CAVKGRGRTPYEQYF
TRBV7-2	TRBJ2-2	once	CASSLAPGGTGELFF
TRBV7-9	TRBJ1-1	once	CASSLDTAVVF
TRBV19	TRBJ2-2	.	CASSKEGRSNTGELFF
TRBV30	TRBJ1-1	.	CAWSVGTGGGSTEAFF
TRBV23-1	TRBJ2-5	.	CASRPWTGEETQYF
TRBV9	TRBJ1-2	.	CASSASQGESYTF
TRBV25-1	TRBJ2-2	.	CASSEYEGVGTGELFF
TRBV4-2	TRBJ1-5	.	CASSQADRVGGNQPQHF
TRBV14	TRBJ2-3	.	CASSPGTFTDTQYF
TRBV4-1	TRBJ1-2	.	CASSQDVQYGYTF
TRBV7-8	TRBJ1-2	.	CASSLGGRGSHGYTF
TRBV7-9	TRBJ1-2	.	CASSGQRANYGYTF
TRBV4-1	TRBJ2-7	once	CASSYPGQDYEQYF
TRBV6-6	TRBJ1-1	.	CASLRGDGTEAFF
TRBV7-6	TRBJ2-7	.	CASSLWGGLRNEQYF
TRBV6-5	TRBJ1-5	.	CASSYGSGAQPQHF
TRBV7-2	TRBJ1-3	.	CASSLVWAGGNTIYF
TRBV5-1	TRBJ2-3	.	CASSLGGTGGADTQYF
TRBV30	TRBJ2-1	.	CAWSVVFRGQFF
TRBV30	TRBJ2-5	.	CAWTKGLLYQETQYF